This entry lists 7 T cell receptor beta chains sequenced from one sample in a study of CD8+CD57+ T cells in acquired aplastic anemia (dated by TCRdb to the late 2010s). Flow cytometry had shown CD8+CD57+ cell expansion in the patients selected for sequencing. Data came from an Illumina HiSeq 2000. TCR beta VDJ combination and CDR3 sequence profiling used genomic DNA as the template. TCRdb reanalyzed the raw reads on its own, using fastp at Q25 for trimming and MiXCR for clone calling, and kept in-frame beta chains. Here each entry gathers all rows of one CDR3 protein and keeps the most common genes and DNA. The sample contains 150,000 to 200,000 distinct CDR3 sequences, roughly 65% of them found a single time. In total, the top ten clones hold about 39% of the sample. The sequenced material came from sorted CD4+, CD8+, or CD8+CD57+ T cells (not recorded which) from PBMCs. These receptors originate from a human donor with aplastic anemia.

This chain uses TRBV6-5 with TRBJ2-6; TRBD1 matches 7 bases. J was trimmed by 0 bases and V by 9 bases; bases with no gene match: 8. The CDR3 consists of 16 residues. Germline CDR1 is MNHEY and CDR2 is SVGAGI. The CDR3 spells CASLDRRASGANVLTF. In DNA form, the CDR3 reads TGTGCCAGTTTGGACAGGCGAGCCTCTGGGGCCAACGTCCTGACTTTC.

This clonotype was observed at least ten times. CDR3: CSAIPTSGPSYNEQFF. CDR3 sequence (DNA): TGCAGTGCTATCCCGACTAGCGGGCCCTCCTACAATGAGCAGTTCTTC. The chain recombines TRBV20-1 with TRBJ2-1, with TRBD2 identical over 10 bases. The CDR3 contains 16 residues. V lost 4 bases and J lost 0; bases outside the gene matches: 6. Germline-derived CDR1 and CDR2 are DFQATT and SNEGSKA (reference sequence).

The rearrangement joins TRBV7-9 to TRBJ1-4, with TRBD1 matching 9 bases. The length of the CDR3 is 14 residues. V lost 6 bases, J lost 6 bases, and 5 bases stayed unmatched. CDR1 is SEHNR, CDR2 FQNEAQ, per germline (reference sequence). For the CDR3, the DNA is TGTGCCAGCAGTTTGAGGACAGGGGATGAAAAACTGTTTTTT. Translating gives CASSLRTGDEKLFF.

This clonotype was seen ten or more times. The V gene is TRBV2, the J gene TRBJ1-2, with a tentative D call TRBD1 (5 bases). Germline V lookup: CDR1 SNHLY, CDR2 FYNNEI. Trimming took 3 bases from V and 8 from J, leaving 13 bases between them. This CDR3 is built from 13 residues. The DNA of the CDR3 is TGTGCCAGCAGTGAGGGGCTGCGCACGGGCTACACCTTC. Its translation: CASSEGLRTGYTF. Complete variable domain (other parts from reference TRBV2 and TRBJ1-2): EPEVTQTPSHQVTQMGQEVILRCVPISNHLYFYWYRQILGQKVEFLVSFYNNEISEKSEIFDDQFSVERPDGSNFTLKIRSTKLEDSAMYFCASSEGLRTGYTFGSGTRLTVV.

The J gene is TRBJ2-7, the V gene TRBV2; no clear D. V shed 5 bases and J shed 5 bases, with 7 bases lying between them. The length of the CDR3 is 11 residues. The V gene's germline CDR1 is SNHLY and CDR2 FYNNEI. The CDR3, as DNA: TGTGCCAGCAGTCCTAAAGACGAGCAGTACTTC. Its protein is CASSPKDEQYF.

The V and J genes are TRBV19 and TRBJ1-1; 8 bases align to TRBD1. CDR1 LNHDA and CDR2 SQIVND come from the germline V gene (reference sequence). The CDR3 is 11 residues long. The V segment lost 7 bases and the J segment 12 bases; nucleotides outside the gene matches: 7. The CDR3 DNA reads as TGTGCCAGTACCCGACAGGGGATGTCTTTCTTT. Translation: CASTRQGMSFF.

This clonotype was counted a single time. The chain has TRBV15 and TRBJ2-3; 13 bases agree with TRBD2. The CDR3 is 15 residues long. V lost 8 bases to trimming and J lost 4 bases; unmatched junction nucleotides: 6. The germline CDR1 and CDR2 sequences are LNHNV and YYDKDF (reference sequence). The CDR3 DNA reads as TGTGCCACCGGATCCGGGACTAGCGGGGCAGATACGCAGTATTTT. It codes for CATGSGTSGADTQYF.